The 22 T cell receptor beta chains listed next were all sequenced from one sample in a study of cytomegalovirus exposure and HLA in healthy donors. The PCR made use of 60 Vbeta and 13 Jbeta primers. Data came from immunoSEQ multiplex PCR; TCRdb stores just in-frame clones and leaves some out. Of approximately 150,000 clones in the sample, roughly 81% are singletons; the top ten hold around 2.5%. Sequencing input: PBMCs. These receptor sequences come from a man aged 25-45 years in good health and CMV-seropositive.

The chain recombines TRBV2 with TRBJ2-7, with D perhaps TRBD2 (5 bases). Germline V CDR1 and CDR2: SNHLY, FYNNEI. V gave up 8 bases and J gave up 1 base, with 12 bases separating them. The length of the CDR3 is 13 residues. The CDR3: CASHRAGSYEQYV. The CDR3 bases are TGTGCCAGCCATAGGGCGGGTTCCTACGAGCAGTACGTC.

The CDR3 DNA follows: TGTGCCAGCAGTTACTCGGGCGGGAGAAATGAGCAGTTCTTC. As protein: CASSYSGGRNEQFF. This chain uses TRBV6-5 with TRBJ2-1; 7 bases agree with TRBD2. The V segment lost 0 bases and the J segment 7 bases; nucleotides outside the gene matches: 3. There are 14 residues in the CDR3. The germline gives CDR1 MNHEY, CDR2 SVGAGI.

The chain has TRBV19 and TRBJ1-2; TRBD1 aligns across 7 bases. The CDR3 contains 13 residues. With 4 bases clipped from V and 8 bases from J, the junction kept 7 bases outside the gene matches. The germline V gene has CDR1 LNHDA and CDR2 SQIVND (reference sequence). CDR3 protein: CASSTDRVGGYTF. As DNA, the CDR3 is TGTGCCAGTAGTACCGACAGGGTCGGGGGCTACACCTTC.

The rearrangement links TRBV18 to TRBJ1-1; TRBD1 agrees at 7 bases. V trimming: 6 bases; J trimming: 4 bases; junction bases outside the gene matches: 11. Germline CDR1 reads KGHSH; CDR2 reads LQKENI. The CDR3 is 15 amino acids. The CDR3 DNA sequence: TGTGCCAGCTCCCCGAACGGACAGGCAGGCACTGAAGCTTTCTTT. It codes for CASSPNGQAGTEAFF.

This chain links TRBV7-9 with TRBJ1-1; D remains ambiguous. V was trimmed by 6 bases and J by 2 bases, leaving 10 bases between them. The CDR3 length is 13 residues. Germline V gives CDR1 SEHNR, CDR2 FQNEAQ (reference sequence). CDR3 sequence reads: CASRVGSNTEAFF. CDR3 coding DNA: TGTGCCAGCAGGGTGGGCTCTAACACTGAAGCTTTCTTT.

The V gene is TRBV4-1, the J gene TRBJ1-3, with TRBD1 identical over 8 bases. CDR3 length equals 17 residues. Germline values: CDR1 MGHRA, CDR2 YSYEKL. V lost 2 bases and J lost 3; bases outside the gene matches: 9. In DNA form, the CDR3 reads TGCGCCAGCAGCCAAACGACTACAGGGGGGGTTGGAAACACCATATATTTT. Its translation: CASSQTTTGGVGNTIYF.

The chain employs TRBV19 and TRBJ2-7; tentative D call: TRBD1 (5 bases). In germline, CDR1 is LNHDA, CDR2 SQIVND (reference sequence). With 3 bases removed from V and 4 bases from J, the gap between germline ends came to 16 bases. CDR3 size: 15 residues. CDR3 sequence reads: CASSIPGSTEYEQYF. CDR3 bases: TGTGCCAGTAGTATCCCCGGTTCGACAGAGTACGAGCAGTACTTC.

The V and J genes are TRBV7-3 and TRBJ2-5, with D perhaps matching TRBD1 (5 bases). V was pared by 5 bases and J by 1 base, with 11 bases between. There are 14 residues in the CDR3. Germline V CDR1 and CDR2: SGHTA, FQGTGA. CDR3 DNA: TGTGCCAGCAGCCCGGGTGGGGCCCAAGAGACCCAGTACTTC. Its translation is CASSPGGAQETQYF.

The V and J genes are TRBV2 and TRBJ2-7, with 7 bases matching TRBD1. The CDR3 is made up of 14 amino acids. With 8 bases clipped from V and 2 bases from J, the junction kept 9 bases outside the gene matches. In germline, CDR1 is SNHLY, CDR2 FYNNEI. The CDR3 sequence is CASDPGTDTYEQYF. Here the CDR3 DNA reads TGTGCCAGCGACCCCGGGACAGATACCTACGAGCAGTACTTC.

This clone was observed once. This chain links TRBV11-2 with TRBJ2-7; 7 bases are a match to TRBD2. The length of the CDR3 is 13 residues. V lost 7 bases, J lost 1 base, and 4 bases stayed unmatched. CDR1 and CDR2 (germline): SGHAT, FQNNGV. The CDR3 sequence is CASILADSYEQYF. The CDR3 DNA sequence: TGTGCCAGCATTCTAGCGGATTCCTACGAGCAGTACTTC.

V gene TRBV4-3 combines with J gene TRBJ1-5; 12 bases align to TRBD1. The CDR3 totals 21 residues. Trimming at V came to 0 bases and at J to 5 bases, leaving 17 bases not matched to a gene. Germline CDR1 LGHNA, CDR2 YSLEER. Here the CDR3 reads CASSQDPFSSGTGGSYQPQHF. The CDR3 DNA reads TGCGCCAGCAGCCAAGACCCCTTTTCTTCCGGGACAGGGGGCAGTTATCAGCCCCAGCATTTT.

The gene calls are TRBV6-1 and TRBJ2-7, with D perhaps TRBD1 (6 bases). The CDR3 totals 16 residues. Trimming cost V 2 bases and J 0 bases, with 14 bases left between them. Per the germline V gene, CDR1 is MNHNS and CDR2 is SASEGT. The CDR3 DNA sequence: TGTGCCAGCAGTGAACCGGGACAACTATACTCCTACGAGCAGTACGTC. Translating it yields CASSEPGQLYSYEQYV.

This chain links TRBV4-2 with TRBJ1-1; 7 nucleotides agree with TRBD1. This CDR3 contains 14 residues. V gave up 4 bases and J gave up 3 bases; unmatched junction bases: 5. Germline V gene data show CDR1 as LGHNA and CDR2 as YNFKEQ. This CDR3 is CASSLDRVDTEAFF. CDR3 nucleotides: TGTGCCAGCAGCCTAGACAGGGTCGACACTGAAGCTTTCTTT.

The chain joins TRBV4-2 to TRBJ2-2; the match to TRBD2 covers 10 bases. The CDR3 covers 18 residues. Looked up from germline, CDR1 is LGHNA and CDR2 is YNFKEQ. V shed 4 bases, J shed 3 bases, and the junction held 11 bases outside the gene matches. CDR3 in DNA: TGTGCCAGCAGCCCCAAAATAGCGGGAGGTTTCGACACCGGGGAGCTGTTTTTT. Protein sequence: CASSPKIAGGFDTGELFF.

The V and J genes are TRBV2 and TRBJ2-5; D is undetermined. CDR1 SNHLY and CDR2 FYNNEI come from the germline V gene. The V and J ends lost 4 bases and 5 bases respectively, with 5 bases between them. The CDR3 consists of 11 residues. The CDR3 loop reads CASSAGETQYF. DNA of the CDR3: TGTGCCAGCAGTGCCGGGGAGACCCAGTACTTC.

The rearrangement uses TRBV6-4 and TRBJ2-3, with unresolved D. Trimming took 3 bases from V and 5 from J, leaving 15 bases between them. From germline, CDR1 is MRHNA and CDR2 SNTAGT. The CDR3 is made up of 15 amino acids. For the CDR3, the DNA is TGTGCCAGCAGTGATCCAAAGAGAGGATTAGATACGCAGTATTTT. Translated: CASSDPKRGLDTQYF.

This clone was seen a few times. Compared with germline, one end of the junction differs, possibly owing to a read error. The rearrangement links TRBV6-6 to TRBJ2-7, with 12 bases aligning to TRBD1. Per germline, CDR1 MNHNY and CDR2 SVGAGI (reference sequence). The CDR3 is made up of 13 amino acids. The CDR3 here is CATSGTGGDEQYF. In nucleotides, the CDR3 is TGTGCCACCAGTGGGACAGGGGGCGACGAGCAGTACTTC.

The rearrangement links TRBV7-2 to TRBJ2-3; 8 nucleotides align to TRBD1. CDR1 is SGHTA and CDR2 is FQGNSA in the germline V gene. This CDR3 is built from 16 residues. V was clipped by 2 bases and J by 4 bases; unmatched bases: 8. In DNA form, the CDR3 reads TGTGCCAGCAGCTTAATTCGGGCAGGGGGCGCAGATACGCAGTATTTT. It yields the protein CASSLIRAGGADTQYF. Together with reference TRBV7-2 and TRBJ2-3, the CDR3 gives the full variable domain: GAGVSQSPSNKVTEKGKDVELRCDPISGHTALYWYRQSLGQGLEFLIYFQGNSAPDKSGLPSDRFSAERTGGSVSTLTIQRTQQEDSAVYLCASSLIRAGGADTQYFGPGTRLTVL.

CDR3 sequence: CASSLGGPLSQPQHF. The CDR3 DNA reads TGTGCCAGCAGCTTAGGGGGGCCTCTTAGTCAGCCCCAGCATTTT. The J gene is TRBJ1-5, the V gene TRBV13; perhaps TRBD1 as D (5 bases). The CDR3 runs 15 residues. In germline, CDR1 is PRHDT, CDR2 FYEKMQ (reference sequence). V was trimmed by 0 bases and J by 6 bases, leaving 12 bases between them. Supplemented by reference TRBV13 and TRBJ1-5, the full variable domain reads AAGVIQSPRHLIKEKRETATLKCYPIPRHDTVYWYQQGPGQDPQFLISFYEKMQSDKGSIPDRFSAQQFSDYHSELNMSSLELGDSALYFCASSLGGPLSQPQHFGDGTRLSIL.

The rearrangement uses TRBV7-2 and TRBJ2-3; 11 positions match TRBD2. Germline values: CDR1 SGHTA, CDR2 FQGNSA. The V segment lost 6 bases and the J segment 6 bases; nucleotides outside the gene matches: 11. There are 16 residues in the CDR3. DNA of the CDR3: TGTGCCAGCAGTTCGAAACTAGCGGGAGAGGCGGATACGCAGTATTTT. It encodes CASSSKLAGEADTQYF.

The chain employs TRBV25-1 and TRBJ1-1; no clear D gene. Looked up from germline, CDR1 is MGHDK and CDR2 is SYGVNS. The ends were cut back, 3 bases at V and 3 bases at J, with 8 bases in the middle. This CDR3 has 13 residues. The CDR3 is CASSDGRYTEAFF. CDR3 coding DNA: TGTGCCAGCAGTGATGGGAGATACACTGAAGCTTTCTTT.

The chain couples TRBV15 to TRBJ2-2, with D hard to call. Looked up from germline, CDR1 is LNHNV and CDR2 is YYDKDF (reference sequence). The CDR3 is 14 residues long. V lost 9 bases and J lost 0, with 11 bases in between. DNA for the CDR3: TGTGCCACGTCACCTACCGCGAACACCGGGGAGCTGTTTTTT. It encodes CATSPTANTGELFF.